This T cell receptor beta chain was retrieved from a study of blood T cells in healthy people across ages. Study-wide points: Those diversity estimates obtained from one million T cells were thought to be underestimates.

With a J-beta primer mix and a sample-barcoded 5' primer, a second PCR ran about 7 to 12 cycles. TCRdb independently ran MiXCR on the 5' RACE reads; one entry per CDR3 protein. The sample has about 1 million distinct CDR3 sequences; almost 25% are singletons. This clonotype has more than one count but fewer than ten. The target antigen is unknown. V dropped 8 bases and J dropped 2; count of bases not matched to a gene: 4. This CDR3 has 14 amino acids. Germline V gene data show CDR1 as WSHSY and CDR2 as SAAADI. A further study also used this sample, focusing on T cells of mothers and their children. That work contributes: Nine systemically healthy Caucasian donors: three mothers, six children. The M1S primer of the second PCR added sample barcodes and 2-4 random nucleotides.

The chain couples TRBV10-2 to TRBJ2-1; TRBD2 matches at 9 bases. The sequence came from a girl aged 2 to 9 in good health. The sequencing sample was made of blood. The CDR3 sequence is CASGASGAYNEQFF. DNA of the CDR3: TGCGCCAGCGGGGCTAGCGGGGCCTACAATGAGCAGTTCTTC.